Listed here are 23 T cell receptor beta chains from one sample, sequenced in a study of T cells in Graves' hyperthyroidism and ophthalmopathy. Amplification targeted TCR beta CDR3 regions from RNA transcripts. In the first-round RT-PCR of the TCR CDR3, the HTBI primer set was used. TCRdb reanalysed the multiplex PCR reads using MiXCR and keeps one entry per CDR3 protein. The sample records fewer than 650,000 distinct CDR3 sequences, about 15% being singletons. Specimen: blood. Every receptor here comes from a woman in her 30s with Graves' hyperthyroidism that later progressed to Graves' ophthalmopathy.

This clonotype was observed many times. This chain connects TRBV7-9 to TRBJ2-5, with D uncertain. There are 15 residues in the CDR3. Germline lookup yields CDR1 SEHNR and CDR2 FQNEAQ (reference sequence). V lost 5 bases and J 1 base, leaving 14 bases between the germline ends. CDR3 in DNA: TGTGCCAGCAGCAACGAAATCCCCCCCCAAGAGACCCAGTACTTC. Encoded protein: CASSNEIPPQETQYF. Full variable domain (rest looked up from reference TRBV7-9 and TRBJ2-5): DTGVSQNPRHKITKRGQNVTFRCDPISEHNRLYWYRQTLGQGPEFLTYFQNEAQLEKSRLLSDRFSAERPKGSFSTLEIQRTEQGDSAMYLCASSNEIPPQETQYFGPGTRLLVL.

Concerning this clonotype itself: The junction departs from germline at one end; a sequencing error may be responsible. The rearrangement joins TRBV2 to TRBJ1-5; TRBD1 is a possible D gene (6 bases). Per the germline V gene, CDR1 is SNHLY and CDR2 is FYNNEI. The length of the CDR3 is 14 residues. The CDR3 loop is CASHAGRDNQPRHF. The CDR3 DNA reads as TGTGCCAGCCATGCAGGGCGGGACAATCAGCCCCGGCATTTT.

This clonotype was seen a handful of times. The chain recombines TRBV24-1 with TRBJ2-3; D call uncertain. Germline V gene data show CDR1 as KGHDR and CDR2 as SFDVKD. V was trimmed by 3 bases and J by 2 bases, leaving 17 bases between them. The CDR3 extends over 17 amino acids. CDR3 in amino acids: CATSDPVGGLSTDTQYF. CDR3 sequence (DNA): TGTGCCACCAGTGATCCGGTGGGTGGGCTGTCCACAGATACGCAGTATTTT.

This clonotype was picked up one time. This may be a read error, as it is one base from a much larger clone. The chain employs TRBV12-3 or TRBV12-4 and TRBJ1-2; D is perhaps TRBD1 (6 bases). This CDR3 comprises 14 residues. DNA for the CDR3: TGTACCAGCAGTTTCGGACAGACTTTCTATGGCTACACCTTC. Translation: CTSSFGQTFYGYTF.

This clonotype was seen at least ten times. The chain links TRBV7-9 to TRBJ2-1, with D perhaps matching TRBD2 (6 bases). The germline gives CDR1 SEHNR, CDR2 FQNEAQ (reference sequence). This CDR3 region has 11 residues. The ends were cut back, 8 bases at V and 8 bases at J, with 10 bases in the middle. This chain's CDR3 is CASGTRDEQFF. The CDR3 DNA reads TGTGCCAGCGGGACTCGCGATGAGCAGTTCTTC. Full variable domain (outside the CDR3, taken from reference TRBV7-9 and TRBJ2-1): DTGVSQNPRHKITKRGQNVTFRCDPISEHNRLYWYRQTLGQGPEFLTYFQNEAQLEKSRLLSDRFSAERPKGSFSTLEIQRTEQGDSAMYLCASGTRDEQFFGPGTRLTVL.

This chain uses TRBV4-3 with TRBJ2-2, with 8 bases identical to TRBD1. CDR1 and CDR2 from the germline V gene are LGHNA and YSLEER. The V gene end was trimmed by 1 base and the J gene end by 3 bases; junction bases not matched to a gene: 10. This CDR3 contains 18 residues. CDR3 sequence (DNA): TGCGCCAGCAGCCAAGTCCCTCCGGGACAGGCATACACCGGGGAGCTGTTTTTT. This translates into CASSQVPPGQAYTGELFF.

This clonotype was recorded many times. The J gene is TRBJ1-4, the V gene TRBV9; TRBD1 agrees at 11 bases. With V trimmed by 0 bases and J by 10 bases, 14 bases remained unmatched. Germline V lookup: CDR1 SGDLS, CDR2 YYNGEE. The CDR3 totals 18 residues. The CDR3 protein is CASSVGGTGGTLERKLFF. As DNA, the CDR3 is TGTGCCAGCAGCGTAGGCGGGACAGGGGGGACCCTCGAGCGAAAACTGTTTTTT.

This chain links TRBV10-3 with TRBJ2-3, with D uncertain. The CDR3 contains 14 residues. Germline CDR1 reads ENHRY; CDR2 reads SYGVKD. V was clipped by 0 bases and J by 3 bases, with 7 bases between them. CDR3 nucleotide sequence: TGTGCCATCAGTGAGTCTGTCGGTACAGATACGCAGTATTTT. Its protein is CAISESVGTDTQYF.

This clonotype was counted at least ten times. This chain uses TRBV5-1 with TRBJ2-3; 7 bases map to TRBD2. Germline CDR1 is SGHRS and CDR2 is YFSETQ. The CDR3 has 15 amino acids. The junction had 7 bases not matched to a gene; V was cut back by 4 bases and J by 2 bases. The DNA of the CDR3 is TGCGCCAGCAGCCCATCAGCGGGGCTCACAGATACGCAGTATTTT. This translates into CASSPSAGLTDTQYF. Supplemented by reference TRBV5-1 and TRBJ2-3, the full variable domain reads KAGVTQTPRYLIKTRGQQVTLSCSPISGHRSVSWYQQTPGQGLQFLFEYFSETQRNKGNFPGRFSGRQFSNSRSEMNVSTLELGDSALYLCASSPSAGLTDTQYFGPGTRLTVL.

There are many counts of this clonotype. The rearrangement links TRBV12-3 or TRBV12-4 to TRBJ2-2, with 14 bases identical to TRBD2. Germline trimming cut 7 bases from V and 5 bases from J; bases unmatched to any gene: 9. CDR3 length equals 17 residues. CDR3 DNA: TGTGCCAGCAAGACTGGACTAGCGGGAGGACGGACCGGGGAGCTGTTTTTT. It yields the protein CASKTGLAGGRTGELFF.

This clonotype has at least ten counts. CDR3 sequence reads: CASSSRDYNSPLHF. The DNA of the CDR3 is TGTGCCAGCAGCAGCCGGGATTATAATTCACCCCTCCACTTT. V and J are TRBV5-6 and TRBJ1-6; D unclear. Germline lookup yields CDR1 SGHDT and CDR2 YYEEEE. Trimming removed 4 bases from V and 4 bases from J, with 9 bases in between. The CDR3 is 14 residues long.

Concerning this clonotype itself: A much larger clone differs from this one at a single base, so this may be a read error. The CDR3 ends on some other residue instead of the conserved phenylalanine or tryptophan, so this is likely a read error. The chain carries TRBV20-1 and TRBJ1-4; a weak D match, TRBD1 (6 bases). Between the trimmed V and J ends, which lost 2 bases and 4 bases, there was a span of 14 bases. The V gene's germline CDR1 is DFQATT and CDR2 SNEGSKA (reference sequence). The CDR3 extends over 15 amino acids. As DNA, the CDR3 is TGCAGTGCTAGATTTCCGGGACAACTTAATGAAAAACTGTTTCTT. This codes for CSARFPGQLNEKLFL.

This clonotype has ten or more counts. This chain connects TRBV10-3 to TRBJ2-5; TRBD1 matches 11 bases. Germline V gene lookup returns CDR1 ENHRY and CDR2 SYGVKD. The CDR3 runs to 15 residues. The V gene end was trimmed by 3 bases and the J gene end by 7 bases; junction bases not matched to a gene: 7. In DNA, the CDR3 is TGTGCCATCAGTGACTCCGGGACAGGGGGGGTGACCCAGTACTTC. This sequence encodes CAISDSGTGGVTQYF.

This clonotype was seen many times. The gene calls are TRBV12-3 or TRBV12-4 and TRBJ2-7; tentatively, D is TRBD1 (6 bases). V lost 1 base and J 6 bases, leaving 16 bases between the germline ends. The CDR3 loop spans 15 amino acids. CDR3: CASSLGSDRTGEQYF. CDR3 DNA: TGTGCCAGCAGTTTAGGTTCGGACAGAACTGGCGAGCAGTACTTC.

This clonotype was seen repeatedly, ten times or more. The CDR3 reads CASSLLWGYGTDTQYF. CDR3 nucleotides: TGTGCCAGCAGCTTATTGTGGGGGTATGGCACAGATACGCAGTATTTT. The J gene is TRBJ2-3, the V gene TRBV7-8; D could derive from TRBD1 or TRBD2 (5 bases each). The ends were cut back, 2 bases at V and 1 base at J, with 13 bases in the middle. CDR1 is SGHVS, CDR2 FQNEAQ, per germline. The CDR3 has 16 amino acids.

This clonotype occurred many times. The V gene is TRBV2, the J gene TRBJ1-2; 10 nucleotides line up with TRBD1. From germline, CDR1 is SNHLY and CDR2 FYNNEI. This CDR3 region has 14 residues. After removal of 4 bases from V and 7 bases from J, the junction contained 6 bases not matched to a gene. The CDR3 spells CASSGMGQGSGYTF. Here the CDR3 DNA reads TGTGCCAGCAGTGGAATGGGACAGGGGTCTGGCTACACCTTC.

This rearrangement joins TRBV6-1 to TRBJ1-1; 7 bases are a match to TRBD1. Per germline, CDR1 MNHNS and CDR2 SASEGT. V dropped 6 bases and J dropped 3; count of bases not matched to a gene: 4. CDR3 length: 13 amino acids. This CDR3 reads CASRTGVYTEAFF. The CDR3 nucleotides are TGTGCCAGCAGAACAGGGGTTTACACTGAAGCTTTCTTT.

This clonotype was counted between two and nine times. J is TRBJ2-7 and V is TRBV29-1, with unresolved D. CDR3 length equals 14 residues. Germline-derived CDR1 and CDR2 are SQVTM and ANQGSEA. V was trimmed by 4 bases and J by 4 bases, leaving 17 bases between them. The CDR3, as DNA: TGCAGCGTTGCCACCCGAGAAAAATCATACGAGCAGTACTTC. This gives the protein CSVATREKSYEQYF.

This clonotype was seen a handful of times. This may stem from a read error, because a much larger clone lies one nucleotide away. The CDR3 is CASRGEAGSGNTIYF. CDR3 coding DNA: TGTGCCAGCAGAGGGGAGGCGGGCTCTGGAAACACCATATATTTT. The chain couples TRBV12-3 or TRBV12-4 to TRBJ1-3; perhaps TRBD1 as D (5 bases). V shed 6 bases and J shed 0 bases, with 12 bases lying between them. CDR3 length: 15 amino acids.

This clonotype was seen at least ten times. V gene TRBV19 combines with J gene TRBJ1-2, with D unresolved. This CDR3 has 14 residues. Germline V CDR1 and CDR2: LNHDA, SQIVND (reference sequence). Trimming stripped 8 bases from V and 7 bases from J, with 20 bases between. The CDR3 nucleotides are TGTGCCAGTGTGTTGCGGCCCGATGCCGGTGGCTACACCTTC. Amino acids: CASVLRPDAGGYTF.

A few counts support this clonotype. This sequence joins TRBV18 and TRBJ2-7; tentative D call: TRBD2 (5 bases). This CDR3 comprises 15 residues. The V gene lost 3 bases and the J gene lost 8 bases, with 20 bases spanning the gap. Germline V gene lookup returns CDR1 KGHSH and CDR2 LQKENI. This chain's CDR3 is CASSPTDSFTSKQYF. Written as DNA, the CDR3 is TGTGCCAGCTCACCCACGGACTCGTTTACGTCGAAGCAGTACTTC.

This clonotype was counted many times. The chain has TRBV27 and TRBJ2-3, with D uncertain. Trimming left V 6 bases short and J 4 bases short, with 8 bases between. The germline CDR1 and CDR2 sequences are MNHEY and SMNVEV (reference sequence). The CDR3 sequence is 12 residues long. This CDR3 reads CASSFGPDTQYF. CDR3 coding DNA: TGTGCCAGCAGCTTCGGGCCAGATACGCAGTATTTT.

This clonotype was seen only a few times. V and J are TRBV19 and TRBJ2-1; D could derive from TRBD1 or TRBD2 (5 bases each). Trimming took 4 bases from V and 1 from J, leaving 11 bases between them. The germline V gene has CDR1 LNHDA and CDR2 SQIVND (reference sequence). The CDR3 is made up of 15 amino acids. This CDR3 is CASSRGLLSYNEQFF. The CDR3 DNA follows: TGTGCCAGTAGTAGGGGGTTATTATCCTACAATGAGCAGTTCTTC.